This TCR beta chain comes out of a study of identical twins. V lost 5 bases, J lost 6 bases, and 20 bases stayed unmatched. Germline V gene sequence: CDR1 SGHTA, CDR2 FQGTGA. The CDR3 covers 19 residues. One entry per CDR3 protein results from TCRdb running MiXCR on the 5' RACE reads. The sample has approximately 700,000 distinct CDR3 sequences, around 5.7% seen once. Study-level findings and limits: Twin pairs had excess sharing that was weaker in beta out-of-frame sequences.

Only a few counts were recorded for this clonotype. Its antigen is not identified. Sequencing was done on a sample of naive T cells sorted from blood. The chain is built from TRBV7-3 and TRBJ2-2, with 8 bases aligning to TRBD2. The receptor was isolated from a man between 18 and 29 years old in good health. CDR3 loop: CASSRAGSGSPRGPGELFF. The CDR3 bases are TGTGCCAGCAGCCGGGCAGGGAGCGGGAGCCCCCGGGGCCCCGGGGAGCTGTTTTTT. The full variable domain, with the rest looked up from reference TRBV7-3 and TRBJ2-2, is GAGVSQTPSNKVTEKGKYVELRCDPISGHTALYWYRQSLGQGPEFLIYFQGTGAADDSGLPNDRFFAVRPEGSVSTLKIQRTERGDSAVYLCASSRAGSGSPRGPGELFFGEGSRLTVL.